Each of the 4 T cell receptor beta chains below was sequenced from the same sample in a study of identical twins. TCRdb analysed the 5' RACE reads with MiXCR anew, one entry per CDR3 protein. The sample has 690,000 or so distinct CDR3 sequences, 5.5% to 7.5% seen once. The source material was naive T cells sorted from blood. These receptor sequences come from a man aged 18 to 29 in good health.

This clonotype came up many times. The V and J genes are TRBV7-8 and TRBJ2-7; 10 nucleotides agree with TRBD1. V dropped 1 base and J dropped 3; count of bases not matched to a gene: 3. Germline values: CDR1 SGHVS, CDR2 FQNEAQ. The CDR3 spans 15 residues. The CDR3 is CASSLGDRGFYEQYF. CDR3 DNA: TGTGCCAGCAGCTTAGGGGACAGGGGCTTCTACGAGCAGTACTTC.

This clonotype came up many times. This chain links TRBV28 with TRBJ2-5; D assignment may be TRBD1 or TRBD2 (5 bases each). There are 16 residues in the CDR3. Trimming removed 5 bases from V and 2 bases from J, with 18 bases in between. Germline CDR1 and CDR2: MDHEN and SYDVKM. In DNA form, the CDR3 reads TGTGCCAGCAGTGCCTGGGACCCCCAGGGACAAGAGACCCAGTACTTC. This sequence encodes CASSAWDPQGQETQYF.

This rearrangement joins TRBV27 to TRBJ2-7; 9 bases fit TRBD2. CDR3 size: 16 residues. Trimming at V came to 5 bases and at J to 2 bases, leaving 10 bases not matched to a gene. Germline-derived CDR1 and CDR2 are MNHEY and SMNVEV (reference sequence). The CDR3 loop is CASSTLPGLAAYEQYV. For the CDR3, the DNA is TGTGCCAGCAGTACTCTGCCGGGACTAGCCGCCTACGAGCAGTACGTC.

This clonotype was observed many times. J is TRBJ2-2 and V is TRBV4-2; 9 bases are a match to TRBD2. The CDR3 has 19 amino acids. CDR1 and CDR2 (germline): LGHNA, YNFKEQ. V lost 0 bases, J lost 7 bases, and 15 bases stayed unmatched. The CDR3 DNA sequence: TGTGCCAGCAGCCAAGATGGATTGGCTAGCGGGATTCTTAGCGGGGAGCTGTTTTTT. Amino acid sequence: CASSQDGLASGILSGELFF.